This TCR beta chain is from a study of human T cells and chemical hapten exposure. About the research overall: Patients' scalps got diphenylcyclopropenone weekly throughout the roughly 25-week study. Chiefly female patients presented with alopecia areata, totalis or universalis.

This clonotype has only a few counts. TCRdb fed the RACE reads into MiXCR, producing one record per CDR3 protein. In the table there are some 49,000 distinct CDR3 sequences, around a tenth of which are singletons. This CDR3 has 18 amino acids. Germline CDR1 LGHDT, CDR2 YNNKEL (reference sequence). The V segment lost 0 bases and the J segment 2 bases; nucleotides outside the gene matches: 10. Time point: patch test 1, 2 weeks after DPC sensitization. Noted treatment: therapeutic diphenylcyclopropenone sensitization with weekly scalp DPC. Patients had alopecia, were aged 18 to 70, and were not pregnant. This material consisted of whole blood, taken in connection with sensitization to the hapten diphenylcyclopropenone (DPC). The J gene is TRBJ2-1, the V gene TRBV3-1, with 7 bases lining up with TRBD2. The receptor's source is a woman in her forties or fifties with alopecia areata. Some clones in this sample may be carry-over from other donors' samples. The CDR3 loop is CASSQDKLGLAAYNEQFF. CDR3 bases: TGTGCCAGCAGCCAAGATAAACTCGGGCTAGCGGCCTACAATGAGCAGTTCTTC.